What follows describes a single TCR beta chain. The protocol was immunoSEQ multiplex PCR, while the TCRdb copy is restricted to in-frame clones and leaves out a portion. The sample lists 100,000 to 120,000 clones, 85% to 90% occurring once. These data belong to a study of blood T cell repertoires in COVID-19. The specimen was peripheral blood. This receptor was identified in a man in his fifties with acute or convalescent COVID-19.

The CDR3 reads CASSYSRYPIYEQYF. The CDR3 DNA reads as TGTGCCAGCAGTTACTCTAGATACCCAATCTACGAGCAGTACTTC. The chain is built from TRBV6-5 and TRBJ2-7; no clear D gene. Germline assignment: CDR1 MNHEY and CDR2 SVGAGI. The CDR3 sequence is 15 residues long. The V gene lost 0 bases and the J gene lost 3 bases, with 12 bases spanning the gap.